This T cell receptor (beta chain) was sequenced during a study of blood T cell repertoires in COVID-19. Study background: Acute-phase and convalescent COVID-19 samples originated in the United States, Italy and Spain. T cells, B-cell-depleted T cells, or PBMCs supplied cDNA or gDNA.

The CDR3 runs to 14 residues. The germline V gene encodes CDR1 SGHDT and CDR2 YYEEEE. With V trimmed by 0 bases and J by 6 bases, 1 base remained unmatched. Per the original data handling: It was from reference gene primer amplification that nucleated cell counts were estimated. TCRdb's copy holds only in-frame clones and misses some; the assay was immunoSEQ multiplex PCR. The V and J calls and the clone size are those of that table, but D and trimming were determined from the DNA. The table has about 210,000 clones, 75% to 90% seen once; the top ten hold 6.9%. The source material was peripheral blood. The receptor was isolated from a man aged 55 to 70 with acute or convalescent COVID-19. The rearrangement joins TRBV5-6 to TRBJ1-1; 11 positions agree with TRBD1. The CDR3 is CASSLGTGGSEAFF. Here the CDR3 DNA reads TGTGCCAGCAGCTTGGGGACAGGGGGCTCTGAAGCTTTCTTT.